This is a list of T cell receptor beta chains from one sample in a study of blood T cell repertoires in COVID-19. This table comes from immunoSEQ multiplex PCR, and its TCRdb copy is limited to in-frame clones, with some not included. The table has tens of thousands of clones, 70% to 75% seen once. The source material was peripheral blood. The source is a man aged 50 to 59 with active or convalescent COVID-19. Both conserved end residues are part of each CDR3. The D gene is left open where the match is weak. The listing skips clone size in some rows; elsewhere it reads once, few, many or a size class.

. 14 TRBJ1-2 TRBV3-1/TRBV3-2 TRBD1 TGTGCCAGCAGCATCCGGACAGGGAACTATGGCTACACCTTC CASSIRTGNYGYTF
. 18 TRBJ2-6 TRBV5-8 . TGTGCCAGCAGCTTGTACAGACAGTTGAGCTCTGGGGCCAACGTCCTGACTTTC CASSLYRQLSSGANVLTF
. 14 TRBJ2-7 TRBV3-1/TRBV3-2 TRBD2 TGTGCCAGCCACCCAAGCGGGGTACCCTACGAGCAGTACTTC CASHPSGVPYEQYF
. 13 TRBJ1-1 TRBV29-1 . TGCAGCGTTGCCCCAGAGAGGAAAACTGAAGCTTTCTTT CSVAPERKTEAFF
few 15 TRBJ2-1 TRBV5-4 . TGTGCCAGCAGCTTGGCAGCGGTTTCCTACAATGAGCAGTTCTTC CASSLAAVSYNEQFF
. 15 TRBJ1-1 TRBV6-5 TRBD1 TGTGCCAGCAAAATGCCGGGACAGGGTGTCGCTGAAGCTTTCTTT CASKMPGQGVAEAFF
. 13 TRBJ1-1 TRBV19 . TGTGCCAGTAGTCCCCAGGCGAACACTGAAGCTTTCTTT CASSPQANTEAFF
many 14 TRBJ2-3 TRBV11-2 . TGTGCCAGCAGCTTGAGCCTAGCTGGGGATACGCAGTATTTT CASSLSLAGDTQYF
. 16 TRBJ1-2 TRBV9 TRBD1 TGTGCCAGCAGCGTAGTAGGGACAGGACCTAACTATGGCTACACCTTC CASSVVGTGPNYGYTF
. 12 TRBJ2-5 TRBV29-1 . TGCAGCGTTGAAGATGGGCCCGGGACCCAGTACTTC CSVEDGPGTQYF
. 14 TRBJ2-3 TRBV6-2/TRBV6-3 . TGTGCCAGCAGTTACAGGACTAGCACAGATACGCAGTATTTT CASSYRTSTDTQYF
. 12 TRBJ2-5 TRBV6-5 . TGTGCCACCAAAAGGGGGTGGGAGACCCAGTACTTC CATKRGWETQYF
. 14 TRBJ2-1 TRBV12-5 . TGTGCTAGTGGGCCGGGTAGCTCCTACAATGAGCAGTTCTTC CASGPGSSYNEQFF
. 14 TRBJ2-3 TRBV6-5 . TGTGCCAGCGCGACGCAGTGGGGAGCAGATACGCAGTATTTT CASATQWGADTQYF
. 15 TRBJ2-1 TRBV5-4 TRBD2 TGTGCCAGCAGCTTTGGCGGGGGGGCGATCGATGAGCAGTTCTTC CASSFGGGAIDEQFF
. 16 TRBJ2-7 TRBV7-2 TRBD2 TGTGCCAGCAGCTCCAAAGCGGGGGGCCCGGACTACGAGCAGTACTTC CASSSKAGGPDYEQYF
. 17 TRBJ1-1 TRBV4-3 TRBD1 TGCGCCAGCAGCCAAGGTATGACGGGACAGAGGGACACTGAAGCTTTCTTT CASSQGMTGQRDTEAFF
few 14 TRBJ1-4 TRBV10-3 TRBD1 TGTGCCATCAGCTCGGGACAGGGAGTGGAAAAACTGTTTTTT CAISSGQGVEKLFF
. 16 TRBJ2-2 TRBV6-1 . TGTGCCAGCAGTGAAGTGGCACCCCCGAACACCGGGGAGCTGTTTTTT CASSEVAPPNTGELFF
. 13 TRBJ1-2 TRBV7-3 . TGTGCCAGCAGCTTAGGGTCAGGGAATGGCTACACCTTC CASSLGSGNGYTF
. 14 TRBJ1-1 TRBV5-1 . TGCGCCAGCAGCTGGGGCGAACAGGGCACTGAAGCTTTCTTT CASSWGEQGTEAFF
. 15 TRBJ1-2 TRBV9 . TGTGCCAGCAGCGTAGGGGGCCCCGCTAACTATGGCTACACCTTC CASSVGGPANYGYTF
. 15 TRBJ2-5 TRBV6-1 . TGTGCCAGCAGTGACACGGGCGGGTTGCAAGAGACCCAGTACTTC CASSDTGGLQETQYF
few 12 TRBJ2-1 TRBV6-6 . TGTGCCAGCAACCTAGTAGATAATGAGCAGTTCTTC CASNLVDNEQFF
medium-sized 15 TRBJ1-2 TRBV5-4 TRBD1 TGTGCCAGCAGCTCACCGGGACAGGGGGCAACGGGCTACACCTTC CASSSPGQGATGYTF
. 15 TRBJ2-3 TRBV6-6 TRBD2 TGTGCCAGCAGTTACCGGGGGGATGGCACAGATACGCAGTATTTT CASSYRGDGTDTQYF
. 15 TRBJ1-4 TRBV9 . TGTGCCAGCAGCGTAGGGGTCGCGGGGCTGGAAAAACTGTTTTTT CASSVGVAGLEKLFF
. 18 TRBJ2-3 TRBV2 . TGTGCCAGCAGTGAACCGCTCTTTCTTGCCGAGAAGTCGGGAACGCAGTATTTT CASSEPLFLAEKSGTQYF
. 17 TRBJ1-1 TRBV19 . TGTGCCAGTACCCCTATCGACAGTCGGATGATGAACACTGAAGCTTTCTTT CASTPIDSRMMNTEAFF
. 16 TRBJ2-3 TRBV4-2 TRBD2 TGTGCCAGCAGCCAAGAGGAGCGGGGGGGCCCAGATACGCAGTATTTT CASSQEERGGPDTQYF
once 16 TRBJ2-1 TRBV9 TRBD2 TGTGCCAGCAGCCCCCGGGGAGGGCCTCCGGACAATGAGCAGTTCTTC CASSPRGGPPDNEQFF
. 14 TRBJ1-1 TRBV7-3 TRBD1 TGTGCCAGCAGCTTAGAGGGGGCGGACACTGAAGCTTTCTTT CASSLEGADTEAFF
. 16 TRBJ1-6 TRBV10-2 TRBD1 TGCGCCAGCAGTCAAATTTCGACAGGGCGAAATTCACCCCTCCACTTT CASSQISTGRNSPLHF
few 15 TRBJ2-2 TRBV11-3 . TGTGCCAGCAGCCCCGGACTGACGAACACCGGGGAGCTGTTTTTT CASSPGLTNTGELFF